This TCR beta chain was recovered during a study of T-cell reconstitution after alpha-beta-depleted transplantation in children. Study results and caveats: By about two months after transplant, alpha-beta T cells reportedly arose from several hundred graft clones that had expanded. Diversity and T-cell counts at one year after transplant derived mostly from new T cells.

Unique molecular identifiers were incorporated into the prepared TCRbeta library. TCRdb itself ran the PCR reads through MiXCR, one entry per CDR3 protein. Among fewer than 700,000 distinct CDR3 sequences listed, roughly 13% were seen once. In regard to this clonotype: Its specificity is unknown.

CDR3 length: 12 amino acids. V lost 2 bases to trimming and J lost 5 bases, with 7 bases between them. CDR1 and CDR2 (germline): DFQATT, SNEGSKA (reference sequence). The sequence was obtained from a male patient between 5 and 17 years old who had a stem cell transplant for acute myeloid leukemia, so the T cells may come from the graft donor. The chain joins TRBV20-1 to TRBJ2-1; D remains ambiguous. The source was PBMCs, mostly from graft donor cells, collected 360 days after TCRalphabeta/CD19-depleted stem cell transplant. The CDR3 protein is CSARRPNNEQFF. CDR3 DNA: TGCAGTGCTAGACGGCCCAACAATGAGCAGTTCTTC.